This T cell receptor beta chain was observed in a study of T cells in Graves' hyperthyroidism and ophthalmopathy. This clonotype was counted many times. What was amplified from RNA transcripts were TCR beta CDR3 regions. During a first-round RT-PCR of the TCR CDR3, the HTBI primer set was used. MiXCR, run by TCRdb on the multiplex PCR reads, gives a single entry per CDR3 protein. The sample consists of approximately 620,000 distinct CDR3 sequences, roughly 16% of them appearing once. The length of the CDR3 is 16 residues. V shed 1 base and J 7 bases; nucleotides not matched to a gene: 14. Germline values: CDR1 DFQATT, CDR2 SNEGSKA (reference sequence).

Specimen: blood. The chain has TRBV20-1 and TRBJ2-7; TRBD1 agrees at 9 bases. This TCR came from a woman aged 40 to 55 with Graves' ophthalmopathy. CDR3 amino acids: CSARGRSGTGLEEQYF. CDR3 bases: TGCAGTGCTAGAGGCCGATCCGGGACAGGGCTGGAAGAGCAGTACTTC.